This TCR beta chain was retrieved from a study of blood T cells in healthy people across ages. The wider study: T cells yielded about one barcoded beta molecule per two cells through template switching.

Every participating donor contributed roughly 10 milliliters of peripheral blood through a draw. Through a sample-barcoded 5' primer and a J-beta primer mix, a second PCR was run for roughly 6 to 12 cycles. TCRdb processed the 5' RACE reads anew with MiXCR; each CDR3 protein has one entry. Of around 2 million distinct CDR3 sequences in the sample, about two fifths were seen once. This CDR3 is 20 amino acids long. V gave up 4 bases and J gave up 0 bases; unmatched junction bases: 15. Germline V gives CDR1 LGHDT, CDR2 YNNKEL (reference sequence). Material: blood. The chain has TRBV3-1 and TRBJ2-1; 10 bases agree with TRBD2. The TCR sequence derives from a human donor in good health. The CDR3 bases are TGTGCCAGCAGCCGCTCACTAGCGGGGCTTCCCTCGAGCTCCTACAATGAGCAGTTCTTC. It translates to CASSRSLAGLPSSSYNEQFF.